Listed below are T cell receptor beta chains from one sample, sequenced in a study of T cells in tumors after PD-1 blockade. Method: immunoSEQ multiplex PCR; TCRdb's copy keeps in-frame clones and lacks some. The data show 20,000 to 25,000 clones, with around 78% seen just once and 20% to 30% held by the top ten. This specimen was PBMCs, taken before anti-PD-1 treatment. The source is a human donor with basal cell carcinoma. The CDR3 runs from the conserved cysteine through the conserved F or W. A D gene is named only where the DNA matches it firmly. A clone size is listed for some rows: how often the clone was seen (once, few, many), or a class if it is expanded.

TRBD2	TRBV2	-	TRBJ2-1	CARCYGGAREGSSYNEQFF	TGTGCCCGCTGTTACGGGGGGGCGCGGGAGGGGAGCTCCTACAATGAGCAGTTCTTC
-	TRBV4-1	-	TRBJ1-1	CASSQAGPPGTEAFF	TGCGCCAGCAGCCAAGCCGGGCCCCCGGGGACTGAAGCTTTCTTT
TRBD1	TRBV2	-	TRBJ2-7	CASSGPRSTGAEQYF	TGTGCCAGCAGTGGCCCGCGCTCGACAGGGGCCGAGCAGTACTTC
-	TRBV2	-	TRBJ1-6	CASRKDRQFRSSPLHF	TGTGCCAGCAGGAAGGATCGACAGTTTCGGAGTTCACCCCTCCACTTT
-	TRBV19	-	TRBJ1-1	CASSTPPGTGRNTEAFF	TGTGCCAGTAGTACTCCACCCGGGACCGGAAGGAACACTGAAGCTTTCTTT
TRBD1	TRBV9	-	TRBJ1-1	CASSGGQGVSEAFF	TGTGCCAGCAGCGGGGGACAGGGGGTGTCTGAAGCTTTCTTT
-	TRBV7-2	-	TRBJ2-2	CASSLELAVRTGELFF	TGTGCCAGCAGCTTGGAACTAGCCGTTCGCACCGGGGAGCTGTTTTTT
-	TRBV10-1	few	TRBJ2-2	CASSVLPNTGELFF	TGCGCCAGCAGTGTCCTGCCCAACACCGGGGAGCTGTTTTTT
-	TRBV29-1	-	TRBJ2-7	CSVLDSSYEQYF	TGCAGCGTCCTGGACAGCTCCTACGAGCAGTACTTC
-	TRBV2	-	TRBJ1-2	CASVREENYGYTF	TGTGCCAGCGTGAGGGAAGAGAACTATGGCTACACCTTC
-	TRBV5-1	-	TRBJ2-3	CASSLDGGPTDTQYF	TGCGCCAGCAGCTTGGATGGGGGGCCCACAGATACGCAGTATTTT
-	TRBV13	-	TRBJ2-7	CASSRQSQYEQYF	TGTGCCAGCAGCCGACAGTCCCAATACGAGCAGTACTTC
TRBD1	TRBV11-3	-	TRBJ2-2	CASSPGQGHTGELFF	TGTGCCAGCAGCCCGGGACAGGGACACACCGGGGAGCTGTTTTTT
-	TRBV12-3/TRBV12-4	-	TRBJ1-5	CASSYGPNQPQHF	TGTGCCAGCAGTTACGGGCCTAATCAGCCCCAGCATTTT
-	TRBV6-6	few	TRBJ1-5	CASSYGTASNQPQHF	TGTGCCAGCAGTTACGGGACGGCTAGCAATCAGCCCCAGCATTTT
-	TRBV2	-	TRBJ2-7	CASSEGVTVARQYF	TGTGCCAGCAGTGAAGGGGTTACCGTGGCAAGGCAGTACTTC
-	TRBV5-4	-	TRBJ1-1	CASSLGAGPEPEAFF	TGTGCCAGCAGCTTGGGGGCAGGCCCCGAACCTGAAGCTTTCTTT
-	TRBV6-4	once	TRBJ1-5	CASSERGDPNQPQHF	TGTGCCAGCAGTGAGAGGGGAGATCCCAATCAGCCCCAGCATTTT
TRBD1	TRBV5-4	-	TRBJ2-1	CASSLGPGQTYNEQFF	TGTGCCAGCAGCTTGGGACCGGGACAGACCTACAATGAGCAGTTCTTC
TRBD1	TRBV7-2	-	TRBJ1-2	CASSLEGADGYTF	TGTGCCAGCAGCTTAGAGGGGGCGGATGGCTACACCTTC
-	TRBV6-1	-	TRBJ1-5	CASSEEGNNQPQHF	TGTGCCAGCAGTGAAGAGGGAAACAATCAGCCCCAGCATTTT
-	TRBV7-3	-	TRBJ2-3	CASSLRSILDTQYF	TGTGCCAGCAGCTTAAGGTCAATTCTAGATACGCAGTATTTT
-	TRBV25-1	-	TRBJ2-3	CASSEYYQTGTQYF	TGTGCCAGCAGTGAATATTACCAAACGGGGACGCAGTATTTT
-	TRBV7-6	-	TRBJ2-5	CASSLNRQAQETQYF	TGTGCCAGCAGCTTGAACCGACAGGCCCAAGAGACCCAGTACTTC
TRBD1	TRBV2	-	TRBJ1-2	CASSKPQGSINYGYTF	TGTGCCAGCAGCAAACCACAGGGGTCCATCAACTATGGCTACACCTTC
-	TRBV28	-	TRBJ1-5	CASREEGSEPQHF	TGTGCCAGCAGAGAAGAAGGGTCGGAGCCCCAGCATTTT
-	TRBV2	-	TRBJ2-2	CASRPTANTGELFF	TGTGCCAGCAGGCCGACCGCGAACACCGGGGAGCTGTTTTTT
TRBD2	TRBV9	few	TRBJ2-5	CASSVTSGKETQYF	TGTGCCAGCAGCGTGACTAGCGGGAAAGAGACCCAGTACTTC
TRBD1	TRBV2	-	TRBJ2-1	CASRDRGWNEQFF	TGTGCCAGTCGGGACAGGGGGTGGAATGAGCAGTTCTTC
-	TRBV5-4	once	TRBJ2-3	CASSLRPSTDTQYF	TGTGCCAGCAGCCTACGGCCAAGCACAGATACGCAGTATTTT
TRBD1	TRBV2	-	TRBJ2-7	CASRLTGSGEQYF	TGTGCCAGCAGGCTGACAGGGTCGGGCGAGCAGTACTTC
-	TRBV4-2	-	TRBJ2-1	CASSQSGTRNEQFF	TGTGCCAGCAGCCAGTCCGGGACGAGAAATGAGCAGTTCTTC
-	TRBV20-1	-	TRBJ2-5	CSASPYGRRETQYF	TGCAGTGCTAGTCCGTATGGGAGGCGAGAGACCCAGTACTTC
TRBD2	TRBV2	-	TRBJ2-1	CASSDGGAGVGSSYNEQFF	TGTGCCTCCAGTGACGGGGGGGCGGGGGTGGGGAGCTCCTACAATGAGCAGTTCTTC
-	TRBV7-3	few	TRBJ2-2	CASSPSLAGGNTGELFF	TGTGCCAGCAGCCCTTCGCTAGCAGGAGGAAACACCGGGGAGCTGTTTTTT